This record looks at one TCR beta chain sequence and its context. Its matching antigen is unknown. The data are from a study of shared clonotypes between healthy human individuals. Overall study results and limits: It was only blood that was sampled, and tissue repertoires likely differ.

CDR1 SGHRS and CDR2 YFSETQ come from the germline V gene. With 4 bases removed from V and 2 bases from J, the gap between germline ends came to 14 bases. The CDR3 is made up of 15 amino acids. Assay used: immunoSEQ multiplex PCR; TCRdb lists only in-frame clones, some missing. Here the sample spans roughly 2.1 million clones, just over 90% being singletons. Positive CCR7 selection of CD45RO-negative cells yielded the naive CD8 cells, and terminally differentiated effector memory CD45RA+ cells were excluded. The source is a man younger than 35 in good health. Some clones in this sample may be carry-over from other donors' samples. The rearrangement uses TRBV5-1 and TRBJ2-3; tentative D call: TRBD2 (7 bases). The sample was naive CD8+ T cells from PBMCs. The CDR3 DNA follows: TGCGCCAGCAGCCGACTAGGGGGGGACACAGATACGCAGTATTTT. This translates into CASSRLGGDTDTQYF.